This T cell receptor (beta chain) is from a study of blood T cell repertoires in COVID-19. Study overall: Some COVID-19 samples were acute and others convalescent; all came from the United States, Italy and Spain. Nucleic acid was either cDNA or gDNA, and it came from T cells, B-cell-depleted T cells, or PBMCs.

Produced via immunoSEQ multiplex PCR; TCRdb's table is partial and in-frame only. The sample contains about 57,000 clones, less than 80% of which appear only once. This TCR came from a man aged 60 to 75 with acute or convalescent COVID-19. Source material: peripheral blood.

The CDR3 DNA follows: TGTGCCAGCAGCTTGGGGCAGATATACTCCTACGAGCAGTACTTC. Residues: CASSLGQIYSYEQYF. V and J are TRBV5-6 and TRBJ2-7; D not certain. Trimming shortened V by 0 bases and J by 0 bases, and 10 bases separated the two germline ends. The length of the CDR3 is 15 residues. In germline, CDR1 is SGHDT, CDR2 YYEEEE.